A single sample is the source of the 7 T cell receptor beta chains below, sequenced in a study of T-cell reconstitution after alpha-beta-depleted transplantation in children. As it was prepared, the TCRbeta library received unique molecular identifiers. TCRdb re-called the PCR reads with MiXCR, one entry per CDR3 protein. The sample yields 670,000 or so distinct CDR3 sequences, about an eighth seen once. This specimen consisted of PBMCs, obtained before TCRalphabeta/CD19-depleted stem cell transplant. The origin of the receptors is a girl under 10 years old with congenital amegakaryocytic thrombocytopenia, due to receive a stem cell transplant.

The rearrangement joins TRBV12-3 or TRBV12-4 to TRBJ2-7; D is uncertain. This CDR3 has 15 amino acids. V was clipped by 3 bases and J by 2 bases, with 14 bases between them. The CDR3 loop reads CASSFPSKSAYEQYF. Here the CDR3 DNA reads TGTGCCAGCAGTTTCCCCTCAAAATCCGCCTACGAGCAGTACTTC.

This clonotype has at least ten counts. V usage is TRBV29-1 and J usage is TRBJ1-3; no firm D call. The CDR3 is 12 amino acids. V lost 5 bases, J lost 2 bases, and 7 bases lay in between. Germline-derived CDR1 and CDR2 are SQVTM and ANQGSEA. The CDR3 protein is CSVRLTGNTIYF. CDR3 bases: TGCAGCGTTCGTCTGACTGGAAACACCATATATTTT.

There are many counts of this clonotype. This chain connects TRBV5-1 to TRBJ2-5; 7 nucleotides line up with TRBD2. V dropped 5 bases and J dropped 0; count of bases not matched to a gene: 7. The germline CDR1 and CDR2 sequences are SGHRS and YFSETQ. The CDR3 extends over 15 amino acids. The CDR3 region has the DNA TGCGCCAGCAGAGCGTCTAGCGGATACCAAGAGACCCAGTACTTC. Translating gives CASRASSGYQETQYF.

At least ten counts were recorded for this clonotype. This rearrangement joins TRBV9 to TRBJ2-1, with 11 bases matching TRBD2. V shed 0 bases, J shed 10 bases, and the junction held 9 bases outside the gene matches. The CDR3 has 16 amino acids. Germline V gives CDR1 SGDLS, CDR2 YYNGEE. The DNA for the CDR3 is TGTGCCAGCAGCGTAGTACTAGCGGGAGCACTTAGGGAGCAGTTCTTC. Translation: CASSVVLAGALREQFF.

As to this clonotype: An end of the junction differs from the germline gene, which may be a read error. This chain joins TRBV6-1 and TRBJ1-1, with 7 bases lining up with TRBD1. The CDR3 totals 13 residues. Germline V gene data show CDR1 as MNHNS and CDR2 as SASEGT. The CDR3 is CASRDSRYTEALF. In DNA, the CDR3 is TGTGCCAGCCGGGACAGCAGATACACTGAAGCTCTCTTT.

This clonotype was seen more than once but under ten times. The CDR3 DNA follows: TGTGCCAATGGACAGGGTGGCACCGGGGAGCTGTTTTTT. Encoded protein: CANGQGGTGELFF. V is TRBV10-3 and J is TRBJ2-2, with 8 bases identical to TRBD1. Looked up from germline, CDR1 is ENHRY and CDR2 is SYGVKD. The CDR3 runs 13 residues. V trimming: 10 bases; J trimming: 4 bases; junction bases outside the gene matches: 5.

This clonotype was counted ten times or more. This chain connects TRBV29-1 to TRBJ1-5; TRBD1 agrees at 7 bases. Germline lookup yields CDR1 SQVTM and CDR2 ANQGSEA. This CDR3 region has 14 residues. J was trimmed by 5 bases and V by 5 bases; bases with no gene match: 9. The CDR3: CSVLDRAGDQPQHF. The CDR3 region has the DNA TGCAGCGTTCTCGACAGGGCCGGCGATCAGCCCCAGCATTTT.